This entry is about one T cell receptor beta chain. Its antigen is unknown. This sample was included in a study of vaccination and CD4 T cells after COVID-19. At the level of the study: Spike peptides, overlapping and drawn from SARS-CoV-2, HCoV-NL63, HCoV-OC43 and HCoV-229E, were used to stimulate cells.

Sequenced with the Oncomine TCR Beta short-read assay was DNA taken from cultured CD4+ T cells. Using the QIAamp micro DNA kit, genomic DNA was extracted from the CD4+ T cells that had been cultured. TCRdb ran MiXCR on the PCR reads and lists one entry per CDR3 protein. The data hold approximately 17,000 distinct CDR3 sequences, with 35% to 45% observed a single time. Overall study results and limits: Convalescent patients' clones that were vaccine-specific were spike mono-reactive in 304 of 307 cases.

The length of the CDR3 is 14 residues. Per the germline V gene, CDR1 is SGHTA and CDR2 is FQGNSA. Trimming took off 5 bases at V and 6 bases at J, with 15 bases between the two ends. This sample's treatment: roughly 10-day PBMC culture with coronavirus spike peptide pools or control peptides (ViraFEST assay). This chain joins TRBV7-2 and TRBJ2-3; D tentatively fits TRBD1 or TRBD2 (5 bases each). Material: CD4+ T cells from blood, cultured in vitro. The sequence derives from a human donor who had recovered from COVID-19. CDR3 sequence (DNA): TGTGCCAGCAGCCAGGCGTGGGGGTCGGATACGCAGTATTTT. The encoded protein is CASSQAWGSDTQYF. Full variable domain (outside the CDR3, taken from reference TRBV7-2 and TRBJ2-3): GAGVSQSPSNKVTEKGKDVELRCDPISGHTALYWYRQSLGQGLEFLIYFQGNSAPDKSGLPSDRFSAERTGGSVSTLTIQRTQQEDSAVYLCASSQAWGSDTQYFGPGTRLTVL.